The following is a T cell receptor beta chain sequence with its context. Its cognate antigen is unknown. V was cut by 2 bases and J by 6 bases, with 17 bases left in between. Germline CDR1 MNHEY, CDR2 SVGAGI. The CDR3 extends over 16 amino acids. Some clones are missing from TCRdb's copy, which holds only in-frame ones; the method was immunoSEQ multiplex PCR. This table holds approximately 17,000 clones, roughly 82% found once. The sample comes from a study of lymphopenia after photon versus proton radiotherapy. Study-level results: Oligoclonal CD8+ Temra expansion after nadir drove photon patients' diversity drop. Relative stability marked proton patients; photon patients lost diversity and naive cells.

This sequence was found in a man between 65 and 79 years old with pancreatic cancer. The chain uses TRBV6-5 and TRBJ2-1; possibly TRBD2 for D (6 bases). The sequencing here drew on peripheral blood, taken from a patient treated with proton-based radiotherapy. This CDR3 reads CASSYGAGRLSNEQFF. Here the CDR3 DNA reads TGTGCCAGCAGTTACGGGGCGGGGAGGCTAAGCAATGAGCAGTTCTTC.